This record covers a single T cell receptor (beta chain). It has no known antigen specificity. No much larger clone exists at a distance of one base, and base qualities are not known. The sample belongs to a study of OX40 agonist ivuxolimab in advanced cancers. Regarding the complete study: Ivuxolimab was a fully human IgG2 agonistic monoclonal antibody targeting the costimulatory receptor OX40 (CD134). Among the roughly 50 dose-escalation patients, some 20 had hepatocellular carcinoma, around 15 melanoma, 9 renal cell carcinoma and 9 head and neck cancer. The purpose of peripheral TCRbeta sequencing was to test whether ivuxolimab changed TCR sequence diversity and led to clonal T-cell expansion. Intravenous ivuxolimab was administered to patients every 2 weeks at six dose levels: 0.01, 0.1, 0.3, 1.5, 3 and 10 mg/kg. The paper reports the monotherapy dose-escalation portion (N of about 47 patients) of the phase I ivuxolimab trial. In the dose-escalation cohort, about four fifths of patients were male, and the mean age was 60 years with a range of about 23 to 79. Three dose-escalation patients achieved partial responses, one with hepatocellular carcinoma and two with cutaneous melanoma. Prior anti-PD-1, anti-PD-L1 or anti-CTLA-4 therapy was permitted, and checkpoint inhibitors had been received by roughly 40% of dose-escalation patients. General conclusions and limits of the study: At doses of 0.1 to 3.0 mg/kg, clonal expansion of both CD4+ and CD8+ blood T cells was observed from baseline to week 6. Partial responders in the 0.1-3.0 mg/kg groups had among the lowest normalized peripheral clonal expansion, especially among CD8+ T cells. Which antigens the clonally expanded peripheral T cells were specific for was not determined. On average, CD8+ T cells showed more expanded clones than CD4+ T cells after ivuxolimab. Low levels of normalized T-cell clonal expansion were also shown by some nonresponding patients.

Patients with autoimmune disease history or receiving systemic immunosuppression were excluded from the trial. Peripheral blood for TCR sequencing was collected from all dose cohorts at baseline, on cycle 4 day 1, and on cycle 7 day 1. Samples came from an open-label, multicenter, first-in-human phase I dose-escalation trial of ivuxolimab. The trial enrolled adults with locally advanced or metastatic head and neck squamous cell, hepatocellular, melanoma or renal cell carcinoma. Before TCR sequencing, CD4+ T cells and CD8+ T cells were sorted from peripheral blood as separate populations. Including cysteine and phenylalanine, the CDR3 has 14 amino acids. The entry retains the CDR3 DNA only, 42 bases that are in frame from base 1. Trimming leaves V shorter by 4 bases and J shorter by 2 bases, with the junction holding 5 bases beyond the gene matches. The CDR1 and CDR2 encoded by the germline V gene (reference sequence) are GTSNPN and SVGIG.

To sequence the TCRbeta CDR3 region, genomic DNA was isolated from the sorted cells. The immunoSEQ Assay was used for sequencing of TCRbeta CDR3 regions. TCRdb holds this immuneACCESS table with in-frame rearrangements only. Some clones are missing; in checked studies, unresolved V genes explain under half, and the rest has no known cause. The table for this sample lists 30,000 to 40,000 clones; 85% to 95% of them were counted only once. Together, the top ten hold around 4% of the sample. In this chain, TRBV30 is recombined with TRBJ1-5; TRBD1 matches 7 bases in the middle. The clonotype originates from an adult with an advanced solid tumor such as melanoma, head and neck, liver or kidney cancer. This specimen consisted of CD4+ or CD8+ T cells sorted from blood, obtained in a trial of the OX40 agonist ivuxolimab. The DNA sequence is TGTGCCTGGAAGAGAACAGGGGGCAATCAGCCCCAGCATTTT. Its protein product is CAWKRTGGNQPQHF.